This T cell receptor (beta chain) was sequenced for a study of radiation and T cells in renal cell carcinoma. In the study overall: Nephrectomy followed 15 Gy stereotactic body radiation by 4 weeks.

Profiling relied on immunoSEQ multiplex PCR, and the TCRdb table lists in-frame clones only, not all of them. Of around 94,000 clones listed, around 88% are singletons. As for time point: baseline pretreatment blood. As to treatment: 15 Gy SBRT to primary tumor, nephrectomy 4 weeks later. Trimming at V came to 3 bases and at J to 5 bases, leaving 3 bases not matched to a gene. The CDR3 consists of 13 residues. The germline V gene encodes CDR1 SGHTA and CDR2 FQGNSA. This chain joins TRBV7-2 and TRBJ1-1; 7 bases line up with TRBD1. The receptor was isolated from a man aged 50-60 years with renal cell carcinoma. Here the sequenced sample was blood, taken from a patient whose treatment included radiotherapy and nephrectomy. CDR3 sequence (DNA): TGTGCCAGCAGCTTCCGACAGGGTACTGAAGCTTTCTTT. Translating it yields CASSFRQGTEAFF.